The rows below give T cell receptor beta chains drawn from one sample of a study of blood T cells in healthy people across ages. TCRdb re-analysed the 5' RACE reads in MiXCR, keeping a single row per CDR3 protein. The sample lists hundreds of thousands of distinct CDR3 sequences, around 21% occurring once. Input material: blood. These receptors came from an older man in good health. Each CDR3 is given with its conserved first and last residue. The D gene is left open where the match is weak. For some rows the clone size is stated as once, few or many, or as a class when expanded; others skip it.

clone size,CDR3 length,D gene,V gene,J gene,CDR3 DNA,CDR3 protein
.,14,TRBD1,TRBV6-5,TRBJ1-2,TGTGCCAGCAGTAAACGACAGGGAGACTATGGCTACACCTTC,CASSKRQGDYGYTF
.,13,.,TRBV7-9,TRBJ1-6,TGTGCCAGCAGCTTACCGGGGTCATCACCCCTCCACTTT,CASSLPGSSPLHF
few,13,.,TRBV7-9,TRBJ2-1,TGTGCCAGCAGCTTCGGGTCCCGGAATGAGCAGTTCTTC,CASSFGSRNEQFF
many,11,.,TRBV27,TRBJ2-7,TGTGCCAGCGGGAGTGGTTACGAGCAGTACTTC,CASGSGYEQYF
few,15,TRBD2,TRBV20-1,TRBJ2-7,TGCAGTGCTAGGGGGACTAGCGGGAGCTCCTACGAGCAGTACTTC,CSARGTSGSSYEQYF
many,16,TRBD2,TRBV4-2,TRBJ2-1,TGTGCCAGCAGCCAAGTCTCTAGCGGGACCTACAATGAGCAGTTCTTC,CASSQVSSGTYNEQFF
.,14,.,TRBV12-3/TRBV12-4,TRBJ1-1,TGTGCCAGCAGTGAGGACGACAGGAACACTGAAGCTTTCTTT,CASSEDDRNTEAFF
few,15,TRBD2,TRBV25-1,TRBJ2-7,TGTGCCAGCAGTAATAGCGGGAGGGGCGCCTACGAGCAGTACTTC,CASSNSGRGAYEQYF
.,13,.,TRBV27,TRBJ1-5,TGTGCCAGCAGTTTTTTTGTAGATCAGCCCCAGCATTTT,CASSFFVDQPQHF
.,16,TRBD2,TRBV7-3,TRBJ2-1,TGTGCCAGCAGCCCCCGACTAGCGGGAGAGGGCAATGAGCAGTTCTTC,CASSPRLAGEGNEQFF